The subject of this entry is one T cell receptor beta chain. The antigen is not known. This entry is derived from a study of T cells in lung cancer brain metastases. Profiled with immunoSEQ multiplex PCR; TCRdb holds only in-frame clones, not every one. Here the sample spans about 800 clones, approximately 90% being singletons. CDR1 and CDR2 (germline): WSHSY, SAAADI. This CDR3 spans 15 amino acids. With V trimmed by 4 bases and J by 1 base, 4 bases remained unmatched. Overall study findings and caveats: Fragmented FFPE DNA may have left the infiltrating repertoire incompletely captured.

The sequence came from an older woman with non-small cell lung cancer. The chain uses TRBV10-2 and TRBJ1-5, with 7 nucleotides matching TRBD1. Sequencing input: tumor tissue from the primary lung tumor. This CDR3 is CASSGSDRSNQPQHF. In nucleotides, the CDR3 is TGCGCCAGCAGTGGGTCGGACAGGAGCAATCAGCCCCAGCATTTT.